A selection of T cell receptor beta chains follows, all from one sample in a study of cytomegalovirus exposure and HLA in healthy donors. Clones were read by immunoSEQ multiplex PCR, and TCRdb kept only the in-frame ones, dropping some. The sample lists more than 130,000 clones, about 80% occurring once. Sequenced material: PBMCs. The receptors originated from a man in his forties or fifties in good health and CMV-seropositive. Each CDR3 is given with its conserved first and last residue. A D gene is named only where the DNA matches it firmly. The size entry is marked missing in some rows and otherwise reads once, few, many or a size class.

CDR3aa: CSVEGLAGGRSYNEQFF; CDR3nt: TGCAGCGTTGAAGGACTAGCGGGGGGGCGGTCCTACAATGAGCAGTTCTTC; v_gene: TRBV29-1; j_gene: TRBJ2-1; abundance: once; d_gene: TRBD2
CDR3aa: CSTRRADQETQYF; CDR3nt: TGCAGCACGAGGCGGGCGGATCAAGAGACCCAGTACTTC; v_gene: TRBV29-1; j_gene: TRBJ2-5; abundance: NA; d_gene: NA
CDR3aa: CASSQEPGRRDYGYTF; CDR3nt: TGTGCCAGCAGCCAAGAACCAGGGCGACGTGACTATGGCTACACCTTC; v_gene: TRBV14; j_gene: TRBJ1-2; abundance: NA; d_gene: NA
CDR3aa: CASSQGDRDDTEAFF; CDR3nt: TGCGCCAGCAGCCAAGGAGACAGGGATGACACTGAAGCTTTCTTT; v_gene: TRBV4-1; j_gene: TRBJ1-1; abundance: NA; d_gene: TRBD1
CDR3aa: CASSKTRGTTDTQYF; CDR3nt: TGTGCCAGCAGCAAAACCAGGGGGACCACAGATACGCAGTATTTT; v_gene: TRBV6-6; j_gene: TRBJ2-3; abundance: NA; d_gene: TRBD1
CDR3aa: CASSTGQRNEAFF; CDR3nt: TGTGCCAGCAGTACAGGACAGAGAAATGAAGCTTTCTTT; v_gene: TRBV6-5; j_gene: TRBJ1-1; abundance: NA; d_gene: NA
CDR3aa: CASSIEGGESYEQYF; CDR3nt: TGTGCCAGTAGTATAGAAGGAGGGGAGTCCTACGAGCAGTACTTC; v_gene: TRBV19; j_gene: TRBJ2-7; abundance: NA; d_gene: NA
CDR3aa: CASVSQGAATEAFF; CDR3nt: TGTGCCAGCGTATCACAGGGGGCGGCCACTGAAGCTTTCTTT; v_gene: TRBV2; j_gene: TRBJ1-1; abundance: NA; d_gene: TRBD1
CDR3aa: CASSMYSLKGADTQYF; CDR3nt: TGTGCCAGTAGTATGTACAGTTTGAAAGGCGCAGATACGCAGTATTTT; v_gene: TRBV19; j_gene: TRBJ2-3; abundance: NA; d_gene: NA
CDR3aa: CASSGSGRGAFF; CDR3nt: TGTGCCAGCAGCGGCTCCGGGAGGGGAGCTTTCTTT; v_gene: TRBV16; j_gene: TRBJ1-1; abundance: few; d_gene: NA
CDR3aa: CASSQDQGRDGYTF; CDR3nt: TGTGCCAGCAGCCAAGATCAGGGGAGAGATGGCTACACCTTC; v_gene: TRBV4-2; j_gene: TRBJ1-2; abundance: NA; d_gene: NA
CDR3aa: CAWSDPPGGSYEQYF; CDR3nt: TGTGCCTGGAGTGACCCCCCAGGGGGCTCCTACGAGCAGTACTTC; v_gene: TRBV30; j_gene: TRBJ2-7; abundance: few; d_gene: TRBD1
CDR3aa: CASSLKAKGGQPQHF; CDR3nt: TGTGCCAGCAGCTTAAAAGCTAAAGGCGGTCAGCCCCAGCATTTT; v_gene: TRBV7-8; j_gene: TRBJ1-5; abundance: NA; d_gene: NA
CDR3aa: CASSVGGRAGRTETQYF; CDR3nt: TGTGCCAGCAGCGTAGGGGGGCGGGCCGGGCGTACGGAGACCCAGTACTTC; v_gene: TRBV9; j_gene: TRBJ2-5; abundance: NA; d_gene: NA
CDR3aa: CASIIGLAGYNEQFF; CDR3nt: TGTGCCAGCATTATCGGACTAGCGGGATACAATGAGCAGTTCTTC; v_gene: TRBV6-5; j_gene: TRBJ2-1; abundance: NA; d_gene: TRBD2
CDR3aa: CASSVEDNRQQNEKLFF; CDR3nt: TGTGCCAGCAGCGTAGAAGATAATAGACAGCAAAATGAAAAACTGTTTTTT; v_gene: TRBV9; j_gene: TRBJ1-4; abundance: few; d_gene: NA
CDR3aa: CASTLWTGILAFF; CDR3nt: TGTGCCAGTACTCTGTGGACAGGGATTCTAGCTTTCTTT; v_gene: TRBV5-6; j_gene: TRBJ1-1; abundance: NA; d_gene: TRBD1
CDR3aa: CASSLVPIEGETQYF; CDR3nt: TGTGCCAGCAGCTTAGTTCCGATCGAGGGAGAGACCCAGTACTTC; v_gene: TRBV7-2; j_gene: TRBJ2-5; abundance: NA; d_gene: NA
CDR3aa: CASSLSPYEQYF; CDR3nt: TGTGCCAGCAGCCTATCCCCCTACGAGCAGTACTTC; v_gene: TRBV2; j_gene: TRBJ2-7; abundance: NA; d_gene: NA
CDR3aa: CASSRTSLGGANVLTF; CDR3nt: TGTGCCAGCAGCCGGACTAGTCTGGGGGGGGCCAACGTCCTGACTTTC; v_gene: TRBV11-3; j_gene: TRBJ2-6; abundance: NA; d_gene: TRBD2
CDR3aa: CSVPTSGNQETQYF; CDR3nt: TGCAGCGTACCGACTAGCGGCAATCAAGAGACCCAGTACTTC; v_gene: TRBV29-1; j_gene: TRBJ2-5; abundance: NA; d_gene: TRBD2
CDR3aa: CASSYSFTDTQYF; CDR3nt: TGTGCCAGCAGTTACTCCTTCACAGATACGCAGTATTTT; v_gene: TRBV6-5; j_gene: TRBJ2-3; abundance: NA; d_gene: NA
CDR3aa: CASSLEASGRGSYEQYF; CDR3nt: TGTGCCAGCAGCTTAGAGGCTAGCGGGAGAGGTTCCTACGAGCAGTACTTC; v_gene: TRBV7-6; j_gene: TRBJ2-7; abundance: once; d_gene: TRBD2
CDR3aa: CASSRDRLGELFF; CDR3nt: TGTGCCAGCAGCCGAGATCGACTCGGGGAGCTGTTTTTT; v_gene: TRBV11-2; j_gene: TRBJ2-2; abundance: NA; d_gene: NA
CDR3aa: CASSSRTASGNTIYF; CDR3nt: TGTGCCAGCAGCTCCCGGACAGCCTCTGGAAACACCATATATTTT; v_gene: TRBV9; j_gene: TRBJ1-3; abundance: NA; d_gene: NA
CDR3aa: CASSLVGDNSPLHF; CDR3nt: TGTGCCAGCAGCTTGGTAGGAGATAATTCACCCCTCCACTTT; v_gene: TRBV5-5; j_gene: TRBJ1-6; abundance: NA; d_gene: NA
CDR3aa: CASSPNRERTGELFF; CDR3nt: TGCGCCAGCAGCCCTAACAGGGAAAGGACCGGGGAGCTGTTTTTT; v_gene: TRBV5-1; j_gene: TRBJ2-2; abundance: NA; d_gene: NA
CDR3aa: CASSRGGGAATEAFF; CDR3nt: TGTGCCAGCAGCCGGGGCGGGGGGGCGGCCACTGAAGCTTTCTTT; v_gene: TRBV7-9; j_gene: TRBJ1-1; abundance: once; d_gene: NA
CDR3aa: CASTPTYTSNQPQHF; CDR3nt: TGTGCCAGTACCCCCACATATACTAGCAATCAGCCCCAGCATTTT; v_gene: TRBV19; j_gene: TRBJ1-5; abundance: few; d_gene: NA
CDR3aa: CAGSVAQGFNGNTIYF; CDR3nt: TGTGCCGGCAGCGTCGCACAGGGGTTTAATGGAAACACCATATATTTT; v_gene: TRBV9; j_gene: TRBJ1-3; abundance: NA; d_gene: TRBD1
CDR3aa: CASQPGTATYNEQFF; CDR3nt: TGTGCCAGCCAACCCGGGACAGCAACATACAATGAGCAGTTCTTC; v_gene: TRBV6-5; j_gene: TRBJ2-1; abundance: NA; d_gene: TRBD1
CDR3aa: CASSLRTGSSYNEQFF; CDR3nt: TGCGCCAGCAGCCTAAGGACAGGGAGCTCCTACAATGAGCAGTTCTTC; v_gene: TRBV5-1; j_gene: TRBJ2-1; abundance: NA; d_gene: TRBD1
CDR3aa: CSAGQSSYEQYF; CDR3nt: TGCAGCGCCGGACAGTCGTCCTACGAGCAGTACTTC; v_gene: TRBV29-1; j_gene: TRBJ2-7; abundance: NA; d_gene: NA
CDR3aa: CASSSTRTGFTDTQYF; CDR3nt: TGTGCCAGCAGTTCCACCCGGACGGGATTCACAGATACGCAGTATTTT; v_gene: TRBV11-2; j_gene: TRBJ2-3; abundance: NA; d_gene: NA
CDR3aa: CSSRGGSTYEQYF; CDR3nt: TGTTCCAGCAGGGGCGGGAGCACCTACGAGCAGTACTTT; v_gene: TRBV6-1; j_gene: TRBJ2-7; abundance: NA; d_gene: NA
CDR3aa: CASSSDRDTEAFF; CDR3nt: TGTGCCAGCAGCTCTGACAGGGACACTGAAGCTTTCTTT; v_gene: TRBV7-9; j_gene: TRBJ1-1; abundance: NA; d_gene: TRBD1
CDR3aa: CASSLRVEQYF; CDR3nt: TGTGCCAGCAGCTTGAGGGTGGAGCAGTACTTC; v_gene: TRBV11-2; j_gene: TRBJ2-7; abundance: NA; d_gene: NA
CDR3aa: CASSPANSYTGELFF; CDR3nt: TGTGCCAGCAGCCCAGCGAACTCCTATACCGGGGAGCTGTTTTTT; v_gene: TRBV7-6; j_gene: TRBJ2-2; abundance: NA; d_gene: NA
CDR3aa: CSVEDRTGEETQYF; CDR3nt: TGCAGCGTTGAAGATCGGACAGGGGAAGAGACCCAGTACTTC; v_gene: TRBV29-1; j_gene: TRBJ2-5; abundance: NA; d_gene: TRBD1
CDR3aa: CASSSSGGVSGANVLTF; CDR3nt: TGTGCCAGCAGCTCAAGCGGGGGGGTCTCTGGGGCCAACGTCCTGACTTTC; v_gene: TRBV9; j_gene: TRBJ2-6; abundance: NA; d_gene: TRBD2
CDR3aa: CASSEAPGQGSDEQFF; CDR3nt: TGTGCTAGCAGCGAAGCTCCGGGACAGGGTAGCGATGAGCAGTTCTTC; v_gene: TRBV7-7; j_gene: TRBJ2-1; abundance: few; d_gene: TRBD1
CDR3aa: CASRDPDRGVYEQFF; CDR3nt: TGTGCCAGCCGTGATCCGGACAGGGGGGTGTATGAGCAGTTCTTC; v_gene: TRBV11-1; j_gene: TRBJ2-1; abundance: NA; d_gene: TRBD1
CDR3aa: CASRDSLNTEAFF; CDR3nt: TGTGCCAGCAGGGACAGCTTGAACACTGAAGCTTTCTTT; v_gene: TRBV6-4; j_gene: TRBJ1-1; abundance: NA; d_gene: NA
CDR3aa: CASSPVGRANTGELFF; CDR3nt: TGTGCCAGCAGCCCTGTTGGGAGGGCGAACACCGGGGAGCTGTTTTTT; v_gene: TRBV7-9; j_gene: TRBJ2-2; abundance: NA; d_gene: TRBD2
CDR3aa: CATSRVAGSYNEQFF; CDR3nt: TGTGCCACCAGCAGAGTAGCCGGGTCCTACAATGAGCAGTTCTTC; v_gene: TRBV15; j_gene: TRBJ2-1; abundance: NA; d_gene: NA
CDR3aa: CASSILAYSSYNEQFF; CDR3nt: TGTGCCAGCTCAATACTAGCGTATAGCTCCTACAATGAGCAGTTCTTC; v_gene: TRBV18; j_gene: TRBJ2-1; abundance: few; d_gene: TRBD2
CDR3aa: CASSVGQASGEQYF; CDR3nt: TGTGCCAGCAGCGTAGGTCAGGCTTCAGGCGAGCAGTACTTC; v_gene: TRBV9; j_gene: TRBJ2-7; abundance: NA; d_gene: NA
CDR3aa: CATSVDRPSYNEQFF; CDR3nt: TGTGCCACCAGCGTTGACAGGCCCTCCTACAATGAGCAGTTCTTC; v_gene: TRBV15; j_gene: TRBJ2-1; abundance: NA; d_gene: NA
CDR3aa: CASSLTDGGDGYTF; CDR3nt: TGTGCCAGCAGCTTGACTGACGGAGGGGATGGCTACACCTTC; v_gene: TRBV11-2; j_gene: TRBJ1-2; abundance: NA; d_gene: NA
CDR3aa: CASRTRSGSSYEQYF; CDR3nt: TGTGCCAGCCGAACTCGTAGCGGGAGCTCCTACGAGCAGTACTTC; v_gene: TRBV19; j_gene: TRBJ2-7; abundance: NA; d_gene: TRBD2
CDR3aa: CASSFLGAPEAFF; CDR3nt: TGTGCCAGCAGTTTTTTAGGGGCTCCTGAAGCTTTCTTT; v_gene: TRBV27; j_gene: TRBJ1-1; abundance: NA; d_gene: NA